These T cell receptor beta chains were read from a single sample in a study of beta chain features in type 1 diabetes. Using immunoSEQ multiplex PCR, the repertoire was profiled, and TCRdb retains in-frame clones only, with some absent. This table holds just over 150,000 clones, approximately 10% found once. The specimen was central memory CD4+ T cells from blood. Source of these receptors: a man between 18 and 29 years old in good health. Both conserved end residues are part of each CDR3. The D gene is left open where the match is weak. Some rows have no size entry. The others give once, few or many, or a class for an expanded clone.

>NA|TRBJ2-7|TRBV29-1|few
CSVANLGPGEQYF
TGCAGCGTGGCAAACCTAGGACCGGGCGAGCAGTACTTC
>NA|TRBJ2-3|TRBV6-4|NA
CASSEQAYTDTQYF
TGTGCCAGCAGTGAGCAAGCGTACACAGATACGCAGTATTTT
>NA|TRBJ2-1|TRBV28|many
CASSLSLREQFF
TGTGCCAGCAGTTTATCCCTGAGGGAGCAGTTCTTC
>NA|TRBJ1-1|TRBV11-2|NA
CASRGRLNTEAFF
TGTGCCAGCAGGGGACGGTTGAACACTGAAGCTTTCTTT
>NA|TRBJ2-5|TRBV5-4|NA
CASRVAGPQETQYF
TGTGCCAGCAGAGTGGCGGGGCCCCAAGAGACCCAGTACTTC
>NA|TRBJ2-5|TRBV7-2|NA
CASSLIGGETQYF
TGTGCCAGCAGCTTGATAGGAGGGGAGACCCAGTACTTC
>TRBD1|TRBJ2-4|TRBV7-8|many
CASSSWTGGGNIQYF
TGTGCCAGCAGCTCCTGGACAGGGGGAGGAAACATTCAGTACTTC
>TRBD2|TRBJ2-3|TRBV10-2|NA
CASNGAGGPTDTQYF
TGCGCCAGCAACGGAGCGGGAGGGCCCACAGATACGCAGTATTTT
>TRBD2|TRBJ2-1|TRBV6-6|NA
CASSQTSGRSYNEQFF
TGTGCCAGCAGTCAGACTAGCGGGAGATCATACAATGAGCAGTTCTTC
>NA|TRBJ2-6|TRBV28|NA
CASHRSGANVLTF
TGTGCCAGCCACCGATCTGGGGCCAACGTCCTGACTTTC
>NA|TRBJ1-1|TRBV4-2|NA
CASSQDRDTEAFF
TGTGCCAGCAGCCAAGACAGGGACACTGAAGCTTTCTTT
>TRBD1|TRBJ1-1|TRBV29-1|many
CSAAGPQGAPGTEAFF
TGCAGCGCCGCGGGACCACAGGGGGCGCCGGGCACTGAAGCTTTCTTT
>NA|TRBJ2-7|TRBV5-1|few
CASSLMRAAEQYF
TGCGCCAGCAGCTTGATGAGGGCTGCCGAGCAGTACTTC
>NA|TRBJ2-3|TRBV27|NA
CASIPGQSSSTDTQYF
TGTGCCAGCATCCCAGGACAGTCTTCTAGCACAGATACGCAGTATTTT
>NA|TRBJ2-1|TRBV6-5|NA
CASSYSGASYNEQFF
TGTGCCAGCAGTTACTCGGGGGCCTCCTACAATGAGCAGTTCTTC
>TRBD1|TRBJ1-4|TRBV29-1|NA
CSVENRGEGKLFF
TGCAGCGTTGAAAACAGGGGCGAGGGAAAACTGTTTTTT